This T cell receptor (beta chain) was sequenced for a study of cytomegalovirus exposure and HLA in healthy donors. Regarding the study as a whole: Fewer N-insertions than the roughly 670-donor mean were reportedly shown by an Asian-associated ancestry cluster in a later analysis. Overall, around 160 TCR beta chains were annotated as cytomegalovirus-associated.

Amplification used 60 Vbeta primers and 13 Jbeta primers. Assay used: immunoSEQ multiplex PCR; TCRdb lists only in-frame clones, some missing. This sample has approximately 90,000 clones, with roughly three quarters found just once. Remarks on this clone: Its antigen is unknown.

Germline values: CDR1 MDHEN, CDR2 SYDVKM. V gave up 6 bases and J gave up 11 bases, with 17 bases separating them. The CDR3 covers 12 residues. This TCR was recovered from a male donor in good health and CMV-seronegative. This rearrangement joins TRBV28 to TRBJ2-7, with D unclear. Material: PBMCs. CDR3 amino acids: CASREGGLAKYF. Written as DNA, the CDR3 is TGTGCCAGCAGGGAAGGCGGCCTGGCGAAGTACTTC.